These 2 T cell receptor beta chains were all obtained from the same sample, sequenced in a study of control samples from healthy donors and cancer patients. Assay: immunoSEQ multiplex PCR; the TCRdb copy retains only in-frame clones and omits some. Of tens of thousands of clones listed, about 88% are singletons. Sequenced material: PBMCs. These receptors all stem from a man between 65 and 79 years old with lung cancer.

The J gene is TRBJ1-1, the V gene TRBV5-1; D not resolved. Trimming stripped 4 bases from V and 1 base from J, with 8 bases between. Germline loops: CDR1 SGHRS, CDR2 YFSETQ. This CDR3 has 13 amino acids. The CDR3 DNA is TGCGCCAGCAGCCCTTACAGGAACACTGAAGCTTTCTTT. Its protein is CASSPYRNTEAFF.

V and J are TRBV18 and TRBJ1-2, with D possibly being TRBD1 (5 bases). The V gene's germline CDR1 is KGHSH and CDR2 LQKENI. There are 15 residues in the CDR3. V lost 6 bases, J lost 5 bases, and 19 bases lay in between. In DNA form, the CDR3 reads TGTGCCAGCTCGCTTGGGAGGGGCGGCGAGTATGGCTACACCTTC. The encoded protein is CASSLGRGGEYGYTF.